This T cell receptor beta chain stems from a study of blood T cell repertoires in COVID-19. As for the study in general: Both acute and convalescent COVID-19 samples were obtained from the United States, Italy and Spain.

The method was immunoSEQ multiplex PCR; TCRdb's version includes in-frame clones alone and lacks a portion of them. The data contain 95,000 to 110,000 clones, approximately 81% of them singletons. The CDR3 contains 14 residues. V lost 2 bases and J 3 bases, leaving 8 bases between the germline ends. CDR1 SGHTA and CDR2 FQGNSA come from the germline V gene. Source material: peripheral blood. The chain recombines TRBV7-2 with TRBJ1-5, with D maybe TRBD1 (6 bases). The receptor comes from a human donor in a cohort sampled during active COVID-19. The CDR3: CASSLSGANQPQHF. DNA of the CDR3: TGTGCCAGCAGCTTATCAGGGGCCAATCAGCCCCAGCATTTT.